This TCR beta chain came from a study of spatial heterogeneity in lung cancer (dated by TCRdb to the late 2010s). For context, the study as a whole: Beta-chain transcripts were consistently detected in greater numbers than alpha-chain transcripts, which likely reflects a higher abundance of beta-chain transcripts. In the raw uncorrected reads, each unique combination of TCR and UMI appeared more than ten times on average. In non-small cell lung cancer, the study quantitatively compared TCR alpha and beta repertoires across several tumor regions, matched nontumor lung, and blood. TCR repertoire features were related to nonsynonymous mutation counts determined by whole-exome sequencing of tumor tissue. At surgery, both alpha and beta chains were TCR-sequenced in 220 tumor regions, some 64 matched nontumor lung samples and a few dozen PBMC samples. On the study overall, not on this receptor specifically: Confirming at a functional level the hypothesis that regional TCRs recognize regional mutations was considered to require additional single-cell paired TCR alpha and beta sequencing. Ubiquitous expanded tumor TCRs showed up in blood more often at tumor resection than at routine follow-up.

Libraries came from 5' RACE. For sequencing, a NextSeq 500 was employed. The TCR library protocol attached a unique molecular identifier to each TCR cDNA molecule to allow correction of PCR and sequencing errors. The paper's processing steps were these. TCR identification, UMI-based error correction and CDR3 extraction were all carried out with Decombinator tools. Expanded TCRs were defined as those above a frequency of 2 per 1,000, corresponding to the top 1% of the tumor frequency distribution. Rényi diversity was computed with the R vegan package after subsampling each repertoire 100 times to 5,000 TCRs. CDR3 similarity networks were built from amino acid triplet string-kernel similarity, connecting CDR3s with pairwise similarity above 0.82. The raw public data were reprocessed by TCRdb itself: fastp quality trimming at Q25, MiXCR clonotype calling, in-frame beta chains only. Merged by CDR3 protein, the rows form single entries marked with the most common genes and DNA. TCRdb assigned the V and J calls; the authors' analysis was not used. The sample table shows 80,000 to 95,000 distinct CDR3 sequences, and around 8.6% are seen once. In total, the top ten clones hold 6.9% of the sample.

This clonotype appeared many times. Its antigen is currently not known. No much larger clone is present one base from it, and per-base qualities are unavailable. The CDR3, from cysteine to phenylalanine, totals 12 residues. Only the CDR3 DNA is retained, 36 bases long and in frame from the first base. CDR1 and CDR2, looked up from the germline V gene (reference sequence), are SGHAT and FQDESV. At the junction V is shortened by 6 bases and J by 4 bases, with 10 bases in between. The time point label of this sample denotes: sample taken at primary tumor resection. Without any cell sorting, TCR sequencing was performed on whole RNA extracted either from tumor and nontumor lung tissue or from cryopreserved PBMC samples. Samples were obtained from 72 patients with early-stage, untreated non-small cell lung cancer from the lung TRACERx cohort. Only patients with enough RNA available from two or more tumor regions were chosen for TCR sequencing.

This TCR was recovered from a male donor with early-stage non-small cell lung cancer. The rearranged chain carries TRBV11-1 and TRBJ2-7, with a tentative D gene TRBD1 over 6 matching bases. This sample comprised PBMCs, obtained at surgery. The CDR3 corresponds to CASSRQGYEQYF. The DNA sequence is given as TGTGCCAGCAGTCGCCAGGGGTACGAGCAGTACTTC.